This TCR beta chain comes out of a study of PD-1 blockade in mismatch repair-deficient tumors. As for the study in general: All were previously treated, progressing patients with eleven to twelve mismatch repair-deficient cancer types.

The study, taken as a whole, reports: Tumor-resident clones, often undetectable pretreatment in blood, expanded then contracted after pembrolizumab.

This table comes from immunoSEQ multiplex PCR, and its TCRdb copy is limited to in-frame clones, with some not included. The sample holds about 84,000 clones, 81% seen once. CDR1 MNHNY and CDR2 SVGAGI come from the germline V gene (reference sequence). V was clipped by 7 bases and J by 1 base, with 14 bases between them. The CDR3 spans 14 residues. As regards this clone: Its antigen is not identified.

All patients were mismatch repair deficient, assessed by either PCR or immunohistochemistry. The TCR-sequenced patients were a few responders to pembrolizumab. V is TRBV6-6 and J is TRBJ2-7; no definite D call. The input for sequencing was peripheral blood, taken 12 weeks after starting pembrolizumab. The receptor's source is an adult with mismatch repair-deficient cancer. CDR3 residues: CASTEAQVSYEQYF. CDR3 sequence (DNA): TGTGCCAGCACCGAGGCCCAGGTATCCTACGAGCAGTACTTC.